This TCR beta chain was identified during a study of CD8+CD57+ T cells in acquired aplastic anemia. At the level of the study: Across the sorted CD4+ and CD8+ cells, DNA amounts averaged about 3 ug. Healthy-donor CD4+ cells averaged about 9.9 million reads.

The TCR beta profiling, which covered VDJ combination and CDR3 sequence, was carried out using genomic DNA as the template. TCRdb processed the reads anew with MiXCR; each CDR3 protein has one entry. The repertoire holds roughly 130,000 distinct CDR3 sequences, with around 46% as singletons. This clonotype occurred many times. What it recognizes is unknown. Study conclusions and caveats: Patients and controls were found to share fewer than 35 CD8+ CDR3 sequences. Significance was not reached for CD8+ Simpson's diversity between patients and controls.

V dropped 2 bases and J dropped 4 bases, with 6 bases sitting between them. Germline CDR1 and CDR2: MNHEY and SVGEGT. CDR3 length: 13 residues. Sequencing was carried out using sorted CD4+, CD8+, or CD8+CD57+ T cells (not recorded which) from PBMCs. The receptor comes from a human donor in good health, serving as a control. J is TRBJ1-5 and V is TRBV6-2 or TRBV6-3; no reliable D call. The CDR3 reads CASSYSRNQPQHF. As DNA, the CDR3 is TGTGCCAGCAGTTACAGCCGGAATCAGCCCCAGCATTTT.